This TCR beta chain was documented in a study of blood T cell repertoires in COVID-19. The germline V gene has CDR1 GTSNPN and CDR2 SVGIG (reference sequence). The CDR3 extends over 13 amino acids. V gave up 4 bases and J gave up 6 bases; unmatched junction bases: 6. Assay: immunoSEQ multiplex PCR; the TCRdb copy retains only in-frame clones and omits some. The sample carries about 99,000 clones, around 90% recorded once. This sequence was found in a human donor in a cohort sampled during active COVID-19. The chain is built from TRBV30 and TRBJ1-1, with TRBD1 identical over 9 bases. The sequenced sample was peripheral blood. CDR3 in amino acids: CAWTDRGGAEAFF. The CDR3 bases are TGTGCCTGGACGGACAGGGGAGGGGCTGAAGCTTTCTTT. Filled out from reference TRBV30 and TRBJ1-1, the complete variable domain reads SQTIHQWPATLVQPVGSPLSLECTVEGTSNPNLYWYRQAAGRGLQLLFYSVGIGQISSEVPQNLSASRPQDRQFILSSKKLLLSDSGFYLCAWTDRGGAEAFFGQGTRLTVV.